Listed below are T cell receptor beta chains from one sample, sequenced in a study of T cells in Graves' hyperthyroidism and ophthalmopathy. TCRdb re-called the multiplex PCR reads with MiXCR, one entry per CDR3 protein. The sample has hundreds of thousands of distinct CDR3 sequences, over 40% seen once. The specimen was peripheral blood or thyroid tissue (not recorded which). All receptors derive from an adult man with Graves' disease, either hyperthyroidism or ophthalmopathy (not recorded which). Each CDR3 is given with its conserved first and last residue. The order of the fields is V gene, D gene, CDR3 length, clone size, J gene, CDR3 protein, CDR3 DNA. The D gene is left open where the match is weak. A row's size may be missing; if present it is once, few, many or a size class.

>TRBV10-1|.|13|.|TRBJ2-7
CASLGGTSYEQYF
TGCGCCAGCTTAGGCGGGACATCCTACGAGCAGTACTTC
>TRBV5-4|TRBD1|13|few|TRBJ1-4
CASQTGGDEKLFF
TGTGCCAGCCAAACAGGGGGCGATGAAAAACTGTTTTTT
>TRBV7-9|.|13|once|TRBJ1-4
CASSLSTAWKLFF
TGTGCCAGCAGCCTCTCCACAGCCTGGAAACTGTTTTTT
>TRBV24-1|TRBD1|13|.|TRBJ1-5
CATSDDRDTGELF
TGTGCCACCAGTGATGACAGGGACACCGGGGAGCTGTTT
>TRBV7-9|.|13|many|TRBJ2-7
CASGRDSLYEQYF
TGTGCCAGCGGTCGGGACTCCCTCTACGAGCAGTACTTC
>TRBV12-3/TRBV12-4|.|13|many|TRBJ1-2
CASSFGYEYGYTF
TGTGCCAGCAGTTTCGGGTATGAGTATGGCTACACCTTC
>TRBV9|.|16|.|TRBJ2-6
CASSVEGNSGANVLTF
TGTGCCAGCAGCGTAGAAGGGAACTCTGGGGCCAACGTCCTGACTTTC
>TRBV7-9|TRBD2|18|.|TRBJ2-7
CASGLAGTGDLYSYEQYF
TGTGCCTCAGGGCTAGCGGGAACCGGAGATCTCTACTCCTACGAGCAGTACTTC
>TRBV19|TRBD1|15|.|TRBJ2-5
CASRDPRGSQETQYF
TGTGCCAGTAGAGATCCCAGGGGGTCCCAAGAGACCCAGTACTTC
>TRBV7-9|.|15|.|TRBJ1-5
CASKNPVWVNQPQHF
TGTGCCAGCAAGAACCCGGTCTGGGTTAATCAGCCCCAGCATTTT
>TRBV7-9|TRBD1|14|.|TRBJ1-5
CASSPGQGGLPQHF
TGTGCCAGCAGTCCGGGACAGGGGGGCTTGCCCCAGCATTTT
>TRBV10-3|TRBD1|17|.|TRBJ1-5
CAISESGQGLSNQPQHF
TGTGCCATCAGTGAGTCGGGACAGGGATTAAGCAATCAGCCCCAGCATTTT
>TRBV11-2|.|13|many|TRBJ1-1
CASSAVGNTEAFF
TGTGCCAGCAGCGCCGTGGGGAACACTGAAGCTTTCTTT
>TRBV14|TRBD1|19|.|TRBJ2-6
CASSHGLDRARTGANVLTF
TGTGCCAGCAGCCACGGATTGGACAGGGCCCGGACTGGGGCCAACGTCCTGACTTTC
>TRBV5-1|.|14|many|TRBJ2-7
CASSLGSADYEQYF
TGCGCCAGCAGCTTGGGTTCGGCAGACTACGAGCAGTACTTC
>TRBV7-8|TRBD1|13|.|TRBJ1-2
CASSGGTGDGYTF
TGTGCCAGCAGCGGCGGGACAGGCGATGGCTACACCTTC
>TRBV25-1|.|14|.|TRBJ1-5
CAWSVDLSNQPQHF
TGTGCCTGGAGTGTCGATCTTAGCAATCAGCCCCAGCATTTT
>TRBV29-1|.|12|.|TRBJ1-5
CSVRTSGQPQHF
TGCAGCGTCCGGACTAGCGGTCAGCCCCAGCATTTT
>TRBV20-1|TRBD1|14|.|TRBJ1-1
CSVSKLQGGTEAFF
TGCAGTGTCTCAAAATTACAGGGGGGCACTGAAGCTTTCTTT
>TRBV5-1|.|14|many|TRBJ2-6
CASSLGTGANVLTF
TGTGCCAGCAGCCTGGGGACAGGGGCCAACGTCCTGACTTTC
>TRBV29-1|.|14|once|TRBJ1-4
CSVPAEGRGEKLFF
TGCAGCGTCCCCGCGGAGGGTCGAGGTGAAAAACTGTTTTTT
>TRBV7-9|.|14|.|TRBJ2-6
CASSLGLGANVLTF
TGCGCCAGCAGCTTGGGGTTAGGGGCCAACGTCCTGACTTTC
>TRBV14|.|12|.|TRBJ1-1
CASSQSWTEAFF
TGTGCCAGCAGCCAATCTTGGACTGAAGCTTTCTTT
>TRBV7-9|TRBD2|14|.|TRBJ2-5
CASSSDVSGETQYF
TGTGCCAGCAGCTCGGACGTTAGCGGGGAGACCCAGTACTTC
>TRBV11-2|.|14|few|TRBJ1-2
CASRAGGVKYGYTF
TGTGCCAGCCGTGCGGGGGGAGTAAAGTATGGCTACACCTTC
>TRBV20-1|.|13|many|TRBJ2-7
CSATREQGSEQYF
TGCAGTGCTACCCGGGAGCAAGGGTCCGAGCAGTACTTC
>TRBV28|TRBD1|9|.|TRBJ1-5
CASGQGQHF
TGTGCCAGCGGACAGGGCCAGCATTTT
>TRBV10-2|TRBD1|13|.|TRBJ1-2
CASTQTGDYGYTF
TGCGCCAGCACCCAGACAGGGGACTATGGCTACACCTTC
>TRBV25-1|.|16|.|TRBJ1-3
CASTPRVPASGNTIYF
TGTGCCAGCACCCCGAGGGTTCCCGCCTCTGGAAACACCATATATTTT
>TRBV20-1|.|15|.|TRBJ1-2
CSAIRVAGGEDGYTF
TGCAGTGCTATCAGGGTGGCAGGAGGGGAAGATGGCTACACCTTC
>TRBV5-1|TRBD1|17|.|TRBJ2-2
CASSLRTGQGNTGELFF
TGCGCCAGCAGCCTGAGGACGGGACAGGGGAACACCGGGGAGCTGTTTTTT
>TRBV7-8|TRBD1|16|.|TRBJ1-1
CASSLRDRGLLTEAFF
TGTGCCAGCAGCTTAAGGGACAGGGGGTTGCTCACTGAAGCTTTCTTT
>TRBV2|.|15|.|TRBJ1-5
CASSAGSGFNQPQHF
TGTGCCAGCAGTGCCGGGAGCGGCTTCAATCAGCCCCAGCATTTT
>TRBV20-1|TRBD1|13|few|TRBJ1-1
CSAVRGMSTEAFF
TGCAGTGCTGTCAGGGGGATGTCCACTGAAGCTTTCTTT
>TRBV2|TRBD1|14|.|TRBJ1-2
CASSVTGESFGYTF
TGTGCCAGCAGTGTTACAGGGGAGTCCTTTGGCTACACCTTC
>TRBV12-3/TRBV12-4|.|14|few|TRBJ1-5
CASRTGLSNQPQHF
TGTGCCAGCAGGACAGGACTTAGCAATCAGCCCCAGCATTTT
>TRBV9|TRBD1|15|.|TRBJ1-4
CASSLGTGGQVGLFF
TGTGCCAGCAGCTTAGGGACAGGGGGTCAGGTCGGACTGTTTTTT
>TRBV20-1|TRBD1|14|.|TRBJ2-5
CSASRQGVQETQYF
TGCAGTGCTAGTCGACAGGGGGTTCAAGAGACCCAGTACTTC
>TRBV9|.|14|.|TRBJ1-4
CASSDRETNEKLFF
TGTGCCAGCAGCGATCGGGAAACTAATGAAAAACTGTTTTTT
>TRBV5-6|TRBD1|14|many|TRBJ1-1
CASRGTGGWTEAFF
TGTGCCAGCAGAGGGACAGGGGGCTGGACTGAAGCTTTCTTT
>TRBV7-9|.|15|few|TRBJ2-5
CASSQPTTTKETQYF
TGTGCCAGCAGCCAGCCTACGACTACCAAAGAGACCCAGTACTTC
>TRBV2|TRBD1|14|.|TRBJ1-6
CASGGGQGNSPLHF
TGTGCCAGCGGAGGGGGACAGGGCAATTCACCCCTCCACTTT
>TRBV7-9|.|14|.|TRBJ2-5
CASSASTAGTTQYF
TGTGCCAGCAGCGCCAGCACTGCGGGTACGACCCAGTACTTC
>TRBV29-1|TRBD2|19|few|TRBJ2-5
CSVEDLGGGPPGTRETQYF
TGCAGCGTTGAAGATCTTGGGGGGGGTCCTCCCGGGACGCGGGAGACCCAGTACTTC
>TRBV20-1|.|17|.|TRBJ1-3
CSARSGAMELLGNTIYF
TGCAGTGCTAGGTCTGGGGCAATGGAGCTTCTCGGAAACACCATATATTTT
>TRBV21-1|.|16|.|TRBJ1-6
CASSTSGQGANSPLHF
TGTGCCAGCAGCACCTCGGGACAGGGGGCGAATTCACCCCTCCACTTT
>TRBV7-9|TRBD2|15|.|TRBJ2-2
CAGSPGLAVAGELFF
TGTGCCGGCAGCCCCGGACTAGCGGTGGCCGGGGAGCTGTTTTTT
>TRBV29-1|TRBD1|13|many|TRBJ1-2
CSVDRTGGNGYTF
TGCAGCGTTGACCGGACAGGGGGTAATGGCTACACCTTC
>TRBV29-1|.|14|once|TRBJ1-2
CSLSNSGGGDGYTF
TGCAGCTTAAGTAACTCAGGCGGGGGGGATGGCTACACCTTC